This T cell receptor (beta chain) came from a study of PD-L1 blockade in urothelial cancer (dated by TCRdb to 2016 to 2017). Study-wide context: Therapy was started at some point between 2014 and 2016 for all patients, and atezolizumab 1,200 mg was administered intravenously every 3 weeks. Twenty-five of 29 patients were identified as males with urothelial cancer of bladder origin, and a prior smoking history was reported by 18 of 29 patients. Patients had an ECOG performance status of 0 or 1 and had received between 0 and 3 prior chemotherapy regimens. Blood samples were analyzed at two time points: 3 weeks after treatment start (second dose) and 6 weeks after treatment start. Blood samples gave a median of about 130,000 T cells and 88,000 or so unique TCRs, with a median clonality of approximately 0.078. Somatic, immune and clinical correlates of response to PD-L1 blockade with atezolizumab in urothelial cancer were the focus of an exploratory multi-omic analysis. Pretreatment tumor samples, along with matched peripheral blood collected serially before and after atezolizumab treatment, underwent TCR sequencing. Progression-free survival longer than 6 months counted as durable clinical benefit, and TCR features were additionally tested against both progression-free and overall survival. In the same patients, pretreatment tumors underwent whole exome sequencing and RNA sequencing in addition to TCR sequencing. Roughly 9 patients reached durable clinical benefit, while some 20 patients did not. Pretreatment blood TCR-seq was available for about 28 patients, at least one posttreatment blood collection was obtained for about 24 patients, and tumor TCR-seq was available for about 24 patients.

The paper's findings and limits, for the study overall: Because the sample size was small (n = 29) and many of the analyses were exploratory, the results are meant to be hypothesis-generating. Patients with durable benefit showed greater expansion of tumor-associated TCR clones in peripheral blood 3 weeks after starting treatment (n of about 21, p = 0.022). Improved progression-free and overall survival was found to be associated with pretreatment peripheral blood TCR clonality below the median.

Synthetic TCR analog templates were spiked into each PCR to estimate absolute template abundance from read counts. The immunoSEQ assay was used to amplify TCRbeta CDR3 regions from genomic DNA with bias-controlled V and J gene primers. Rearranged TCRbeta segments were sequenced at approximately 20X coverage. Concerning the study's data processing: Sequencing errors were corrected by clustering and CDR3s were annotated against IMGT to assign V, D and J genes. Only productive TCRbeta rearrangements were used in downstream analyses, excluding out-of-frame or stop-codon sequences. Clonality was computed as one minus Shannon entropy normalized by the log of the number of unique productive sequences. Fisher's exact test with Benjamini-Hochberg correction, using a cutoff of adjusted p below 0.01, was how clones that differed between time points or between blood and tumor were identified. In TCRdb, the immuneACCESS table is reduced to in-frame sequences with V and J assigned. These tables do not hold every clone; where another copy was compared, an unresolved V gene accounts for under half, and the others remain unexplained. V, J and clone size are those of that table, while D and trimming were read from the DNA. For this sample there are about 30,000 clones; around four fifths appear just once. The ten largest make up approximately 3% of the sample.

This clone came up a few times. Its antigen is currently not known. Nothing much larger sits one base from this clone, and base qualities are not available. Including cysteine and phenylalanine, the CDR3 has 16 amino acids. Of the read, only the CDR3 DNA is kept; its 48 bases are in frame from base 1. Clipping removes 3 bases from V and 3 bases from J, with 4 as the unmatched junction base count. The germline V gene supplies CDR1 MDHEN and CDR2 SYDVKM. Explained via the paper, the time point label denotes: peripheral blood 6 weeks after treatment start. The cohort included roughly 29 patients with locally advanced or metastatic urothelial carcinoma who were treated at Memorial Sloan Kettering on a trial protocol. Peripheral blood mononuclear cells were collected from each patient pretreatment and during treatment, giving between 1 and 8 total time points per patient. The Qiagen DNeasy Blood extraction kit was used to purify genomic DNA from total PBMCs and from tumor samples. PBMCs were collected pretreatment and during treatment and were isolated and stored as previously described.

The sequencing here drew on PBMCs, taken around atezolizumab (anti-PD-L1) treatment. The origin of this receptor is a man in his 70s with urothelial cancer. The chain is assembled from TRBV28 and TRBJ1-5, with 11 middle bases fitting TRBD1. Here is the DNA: TGTGCCAGCAGTTTCCCGGACAGGGGGCCCAATCAGCCCCAGCATTTT. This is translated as CASSFPDRGPNQPQHF.